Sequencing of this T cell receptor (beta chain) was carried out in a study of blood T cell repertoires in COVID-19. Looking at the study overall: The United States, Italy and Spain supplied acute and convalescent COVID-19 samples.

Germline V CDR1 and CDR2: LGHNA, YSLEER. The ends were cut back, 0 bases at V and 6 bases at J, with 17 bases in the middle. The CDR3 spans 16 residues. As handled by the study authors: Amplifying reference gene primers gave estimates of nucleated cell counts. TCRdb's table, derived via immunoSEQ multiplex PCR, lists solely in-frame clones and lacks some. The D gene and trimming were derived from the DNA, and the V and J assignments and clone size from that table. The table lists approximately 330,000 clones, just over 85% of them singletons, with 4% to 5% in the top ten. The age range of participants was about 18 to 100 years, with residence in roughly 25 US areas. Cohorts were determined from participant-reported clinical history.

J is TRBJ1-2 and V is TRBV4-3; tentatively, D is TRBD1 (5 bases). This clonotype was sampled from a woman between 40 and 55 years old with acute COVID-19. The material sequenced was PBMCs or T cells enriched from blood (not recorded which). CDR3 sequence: CASSQEGVGGAHGYTF. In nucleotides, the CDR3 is TGCGCCAGCAGCCAAGAGGGGGTCGGAGGGGCGCATGGCTACACCTTC.